The clone carrying this TCR beta chain has at least ten counts. Its antigen is currently unknown. Total RNA extraction produced at least 5 micrograms (per sample) for the study. The data stem from a study of blood T cells in healthy people across ages. Study outcomes and limitations: The study regarded diversity estimates from one million T cells as underestimates. Naive T cell percentage showed a strong correlation with TCR beta diversity.

Alongside a J-beta primer mix, a sample-barcoded 5' primer served in a second PCR lasting about 6 to 11 cycles. TCRdb analysed the 5' RACE reads with MiXCR anew, one entry per CDR3 protein. The sample lists roughly 900,000 distinct CDR3 sequences; 25% to 35% were seen once. The CDR3 runs 15 residues. Germline CDR1 LGHNA, CDR2 YNFKEQ. Deletions cut 1 base from V and 1 base from J, with 9 bases between. Material: blood. The chain is built from TRBV4-2 and TRBJ2-3; D is undetermined. The receptor was derived from a woman older than 75 in good health. The CDR3 spells CASSQVTQGTDTQYF. The CDR3 nucleotides read TGTGCCAGCAGCCAAGTCACTCAGGGCACAGATACGCAGTATTTT.